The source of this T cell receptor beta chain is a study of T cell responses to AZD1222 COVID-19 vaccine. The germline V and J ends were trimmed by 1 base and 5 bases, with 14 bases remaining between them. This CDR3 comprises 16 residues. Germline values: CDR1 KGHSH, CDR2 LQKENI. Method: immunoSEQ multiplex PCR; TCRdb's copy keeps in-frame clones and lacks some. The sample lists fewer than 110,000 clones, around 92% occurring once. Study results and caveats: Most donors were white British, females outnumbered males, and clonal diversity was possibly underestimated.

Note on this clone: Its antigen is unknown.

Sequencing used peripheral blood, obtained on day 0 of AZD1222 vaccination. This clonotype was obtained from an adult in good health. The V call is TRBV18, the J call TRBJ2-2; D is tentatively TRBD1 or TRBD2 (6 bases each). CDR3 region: CASSPRTGASTGELFF. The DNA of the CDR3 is TGTGCCAGCTCACCACGGACGGGGGCTAGTACCGGGGAGCTGTTTTTT.